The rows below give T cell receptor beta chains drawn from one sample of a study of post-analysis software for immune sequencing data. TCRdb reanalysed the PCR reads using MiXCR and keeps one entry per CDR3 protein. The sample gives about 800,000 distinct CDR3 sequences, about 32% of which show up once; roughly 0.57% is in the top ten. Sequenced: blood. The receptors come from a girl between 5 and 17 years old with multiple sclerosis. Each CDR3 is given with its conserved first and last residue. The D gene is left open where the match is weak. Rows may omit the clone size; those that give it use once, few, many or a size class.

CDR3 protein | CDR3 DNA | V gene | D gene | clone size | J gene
CSAEPGQRGETQYF | TGCAGTGCGGAACCGGGACAGAGAGGAGAGACCCAGTACTTC | TRBV20-1 | TRBD1 | few | TRBJ2-5
CAISESIRGDGYTF | TGTGCCATCAGTGAGTCGATCCGGGGGGATGGCTACACCTTC | TRBV10-3 | NA | NA | TRBJ1-2
CASSFLAGDPYNEQYF | TGTGCCAGCAGTTTCCTAGCGGGAGACCCCTACAATGAGCAGTACTTC | TRBV27 | TRBD2 | NA | TRBJ2-7
CASSYQRFRAHNEQFF | TGTGCCAGCAGCTACCAACGGTTTCGAGCCCACAATGAGCAGTTCTTC | TRBV27 | NA | NA | TRBJ2-1
CASGTGVGNSPLHF | TGTGCCAGCGGTACAGGGGTGGGGAATTCACCCCTCCACTTT | TRBV5-5 | TRBD1 | few | TRBJ1-6
CSVGGRWRDEQYF | TGCAGCGTGGGTGGGCGCTGGCGGGACGAGCAGTACTTC | TRBV29-1 | NA | NA | TRBJ2-7
CASSQTRVTETQYF | TGTGCCAGCAGTCAGACCAGGGTAACGGAGACCCAGTACTTC | TRBV28 | NA | few | TRBJ2-5
CASSPGVVSGYTF | TGTGCCAGCAGCCCGGGAGTGGTGAGTGGCTACACCTTC | TRBV6-6 | NA | NA | TRBJ1-2
CASSLPGVGQPQHF | TGTGCCAGCAGTTTACCGGGAGTTGGTCAGCCCCAGCATTTT | TRBV27 | NA | NA | TRBJ1-5
CASSKFFKLNGEQFF | TGTGCCAGCAGCAAGTTCTTTAAGTTGAATGGTGAGCAGTTCTTC | TRBV7-2 | NA | NA | TRBJ2-1
CASSYGRQGPYNEQFF | TGTGCCAGCAGTTACGGGCGGCAGGGTCCCTACAATGAGCAGTTCTTC | TRBV6-2/TRBV6-3 | NA | NA | TRBJ2-1
CSVADPGPEAFF | TGCAGCGTTGCTGACCCCGGGCCTGAAGCTTTCTTT | TRBV29-1 | NA | NA | TRBJ1-1
CASSPYNKARVAKDIQYF | TGTGCCAGCAGCCCCTACAATAAAGCGAGAGTAGCCAAAGACATTCAGTACTTC | TRBV12-3/TRBV12-4 | NA | NA | TRBJ2-4
CASSVGIMNTEAFF | TGCGCCAGCAGCGTAGGTATCATGAACACTGAAGCTTTCTTT | TRBV5-1 | NA | few | TRBJ1-1
CSARSQREDLETQYF | TGCAGTGCTCGCTCTCAGCGGGAGGACCTGGAGACCCAGTACTTC | TRBV20-1 | TRBD2 | NA | TRBJ2-5
CASSLVGQGGSYEQYF | TGTGCCAGCAGCTTAGTCGGGCAGGGCGGATCCTACGAGCAGTACTTC | TRBV7-2 | NA | many | TRBJ2-7
CASSPDRRLNSPLHF | TGCGCCAGCAGCCCGGACAGGAGGTTGAATTCACCCCTCCACTTT | TRBV5-1 | TRBD1 | few | TRBJ1-6
CASSEFGAPQETQYF | TGCGCCAGCAGTGAGTTTGGGGCGCCGCAAGAGACCCAGTACTTC | TRBV10-2 | NA | few | TRBJ2-5
CASSQGQFYEQYF | TGCGCCAGCAGCCAAGGACAGTTCTACGAGCAGTACTTC | TRBV4-3 | NA | many | TRBJ2-7
CASSPTGTGGAEQYF | TGTGCCAGCAGTCCGACTGGGACAGGGGGCGCCGAGCAGTACTTC | TRBV12-3/TRBV12-4 | TRBD1 | few | TRBJ2-7
CGSSQDRTGLSYEQYF | TGCGGCAGCAGCCAAGATCGCACGGGACTCTCCTACGAGCAGTACTTC | TRBV4-3 | NA | NA | TRBJ2-7
CSAEDTIDEQFF | TGCAGCGCCGAGGACACAATCGATGAGCAGTTCTTC | TRBV29-1 | NA | many | TRBJ2-1
CASSYSSSGEAHEQFF | TGTGCCAGCAGTTACTCTTCGAGCGGGGAGGCCCATGAGCAGTTCTTC | TRBV6-2/TRBV6-3 | TRBD2 | NA | TRBJ2-1
CASSLKGAKNIQYF | TGTGCCAGCAGCTTAAAGGGAGCCAAAAACATTCAGTACTTC | TRBV7-9 | NA | few | TRBJ2-4
CASSVGSSDAGIAKNIQYF | TGTGCCAGCAGCGTAGGCTCTAGCGACGCCGGAATAGCCAAAAACATTCAGTACTTC | TRBV9 | NA | many | TRBJ2-4
CSARDSLAGGSMTAKNIQYF | TGCAGTGCTAGAGATAGCCTAGCGGGAGGGAGTATGACAGCCAAAAACATTCAGTACTTC | TRBV20-1 | TRBD2 | few | TRBJ2-4
CATSRDQFGEQYF | TGTGCCACCAGCAGAGATCAGTTTGGCGAGCAGTACTTC | TRBV15 | NA | few | TRBJ2-7
CSVESRDRGNYGYTF | TGCAGCGTTGAATCCCGGGACAGGGGGAACTATGGCTACACCTTC | TRBV29-1 | TRBD1 | few | TRBJ1-2
CSVEDRTSGHNEQFF | TGCAGCGTTGAAGATCGGACTAGCGGTCACAATGAGCAGTTCTTC | TRBV29-1 | TRBD2 | few | TRBJ2-1
CSVEGQGNYGYTF | TGCAGCGTTGAAGGACAGGGGAACTATGGCTACACCTTC | TRBV29-1 | TRBD1 | many | TRBJ1-2
CASSLSGGAGNQPQHF | TGTGCCAGCAGTTTGTCAGGGGGCGCGGGCAATCAGCCCCAGCATTTT | TRBV12-3/TRBV12-4 | TRBD1 | NA | TRBJ1-5
CASSQGGFLTDRSGANVLTF | TGTGCCAGCAGCCAAGGGGGGTTTTTGACAGACCGTTCTGGGGCCAACGTCCTGACTTTC | TRBV3-1 | NA | NA | TRBJ2-6
CASSLALGAGNTEAFF | TGTGCCAGCAGCTTAGCTTTGGGGGCGGGGAACACTGAAGCTTTCTTT | TRBV11-2 | NA | NA | TRBJ1-1
CASSFLGLAGPTDTQYF | TGTGCCAGCAGTTTTCTGGGACTAGCGGGACCGACAGATACGCAGTATTTT | TRBV28 | TRBD2 | few | TRBJ2-3
CASSFGEVSYNEQFF | TGTGCCAGCAGTTTTGGGGAAGTTTCCTACAATGAGCAGTTCTTC | TRBV28 | NA | NA | TRBJ2-1
CAISSTGPYGYTF | TGTGCCATCAGTTCGACAGGCCCCTATGGCTACACCTTC | TRBV10-3 | NA | NA | TRBJ1-2
CASSSGVGPRNIQYF | TGTGCCAGCAGCTCCGGAGTGGGGCCCAGAAACATTCAGTACTTC | TRBV6-1 | NA | few | TRBJ2-4
CSVFRPGQGIQETQYF | TGCAGCGTTTTTCGCCCGGGACAGGGGATTCAAGAGACCCAGTACTTC | TRBV29-1 | TRBD1 | NA | TRBJ2-5
CASSQDPRNNEQYF | TGCGCCAGCAGCCAAGATCCCAGGAACAATGAGCAGTACTTC | TRBV4-3 | NA | few | TRBJ2-7
CASSARRQGRGETQYF | TGTGCCAGCAGCGCGAGAAGACAGGGCCGGGGAGAGACCCAGTACTTC | TRBV27 | TRBD1 | few | TRBJ2-5
CSATGTSGRAFPYEQYF | TGCAGTGCCACCGGGACTAGCGGGAGGGCCTTCCCTTACGAGCAGTACTTC | TRBV20-1 | TRBD2 | NA | TRBJ2-7
CASSPPRQVPRGEQYF | TGTGCCAGCAGTCCGCCTCGCCAGGTCCCGCGCGGAGAGCAGTACTTC | TRBV12-3/TRBV12-4 | NA | NA | TRBJ2-5
CASQGISHNEQFF | TGTGCCTCCCAGGGCATTTCCCACAATGAGCAGTTCTTC | TRBV9 | NA | NA | TRBJ2-1
CASSAGTETYEQYF | TGTGCCAGCAGCGCAGGGACGGAGACCTACGAGCAGTACTTC | TRBV7-9 | NA | NA | TRBJ2-7
CASSPRGVTYEQYF | TGTGCCAGCAGCCCCCGGGGGGTGACCTACGAGCAGTACTTC | TRBV11-2 | TRBD2 | NA | TRBJ2-7
CASSRLAGGPVSYNEQFF | TGTGCCAGCTCACGACTAGCGGGGGGGCCCGTATCCTACAATGAGCAGTTCTTC | TRBV18 | TRBD2 | few | TRBJ2-1
CASTGTGHGYTF | TGCGCCAGCACCGGGACAGGGCATGGCTACACCTTC | TRBV5-1 | TRBD1 | many | TRBJ1-2
CASSFPRPSPLHF | TGTGCCAGCAGTTTTCCTCGTCCCTCACCCCTCCACTTT | TRBV28 | NA | NA | TRBJ1-6
CASSERLGRPSGYF | TGTGCCAGCAGCGAACGTCTAGGACGTCCGTCGGGGTATTTT | TRBV5-5 | NA | few | TRBJ2-3
CASTVLRGPYNEQFF | TGTGCCAGCACCGTACTTCGGGGGCCCTACAATGAGCAGTTCTTC | TRBV7-9 | NA | few | TRBJ2-1
CASSERTGGMYQPQHF | TGTGCCAGCAGCGAAAGGACAGGCGGTATGTATCAGCCCCAGCATTTT | TRBV28 | TRBD1 | NA | TRBJ1-5
CASRIGIRAEQYF | TGTGCCAGCAGAATTGGGATAAGGGCGGAGCAGTACTTC | TRBV12-3/TRBV12-4 | NA | many | TRBJ2-7
CASSGGQGADEQYF | TGTGCCAGCAGTGGCGGACAGGGGGCTGATGAGCAGTACTTC | TRBV6-1 | TRBD1 | NA | TRBJ2-5
CASSVGGGRGYQETQFF | TGTGCCAGCAGCGTAGGAGGGGGGCGGGGGTACCAAGAGACCCAGTTCTTC | TRBV9 | NA | few | TRBJ2-1
CSVSSGYTDTQYF | TGCAGTGTCTCTAGCGGCTACACAGATACGCAGTATTTT | TRBV20-1 | TRBD2 | few | TRBJ2-3
CATSAGLYNEQFF | TGTGCCACCAGTGCGGGACTTTACAATGAGCAGTTCTTC | TRBV24-1 | NA | NA | TRBJ2-1
CASSLWQAPYGQYF | TGTGCCAGCAGCTTGTGGCAGGCCCCCTACGGGCAGTACTTC | TRBV5-8 | NA | few | TRBJ2-5